A selection of T cell receptor beta chains follows, all from one sample in a study of read filtering for tumor transcriptome and immune sequencing. One entry per CDR3 protein, called by TCRdb with MiXCR from the reads. The sample carries 85,000 to 100,000 distinct CDR3 sequences, roughly a fifth recorded once. The specimen was a population of CD138-negative cells sorted from bone marrow. These TCRs come from a donor at least 40 years old with multiple myeloma. Both conserved end residues are part of each CDR3. A D gene is named only where the DNA matches it firmly. Part of the rows lack a size; the others show once, few, many or a class for expanded clones.

abundance,v_gene,d_gene,j_gene,CDR3aa,CDR3nt
many,TRBV19,-,TRBJ2-1,CASSISNEQFF,TGTGCCAGTAGTATATCCAATGAGCAGTTCTTC
-,TRBV19,-,TRBJ2-3,CASSTVAASSTDTQYF,TGTGCCAGTAGTACCGTAGCAGCCTCTAGCACAGATACGCAGTATTTT
many,TRBV4-1,-,TRBJ2-3,CASSRLGGRGTDTQYF,TGCGCCAGCAGCCGCCTAGGGGGGAGGGGCACAGATACGCAGTATTTT
few,TRBV20-1,-,TRBJ2-1,CSGASRTTEQFF,TGCAGTGGTGCCAGTAGAACTACTGAGCAGTTCTTC
many,TRBV18,TRBD1,TRBJ2-2,CASSPTQQGINGELFF,TGTGCCAGCTCACCAACTCAACAGGGGATAAACGGGGAGCTGTTTTTT
many,TRBV6-2/TRBV6-3,-,TRBJ1-1,CASSRPPSEAFF,TGTGCCAGCAGCCGACCCCCCAGTGAAGCTTTCTTT
many,TRBV2,-,TRBJ2-3,CASSENLGTDTQYF,TGTGCCAGCAGTGAAAACTTGGGAACAGATACGCAGTATTTT
many,TRBV12-2,-,TRBJ2-6,CASRLKVPTPGRANVLTF,TGTGCAAGTCGCCTTAAGGTCCCGACCCCCGGGAGGGCCAACGTCCTGACTTTC
many,TRBV4-1,-,TRBJ1-6,CASSQEKRQGYSPLHF,TGCGCCAGCAGCCAAGAGAAGAGGCAGGGATATTCACCCCTCCACTTT
many,TRBV20-1,TRBD2,TRBJ2-1,CSARASGGLNEQFF,TGCAGTGCTAGAGCTAGCGGGGGGCTTAATGAGCAGTTCTTC
many,TRBV2,-,TRBJ2-1,CASNRFAGPYNEQFF,TGTGCCAGCAATCGGTTCGCGGGGCCCTACAATGAGCAGTTCTTC
-,TRBV6-5,TRBD1,TRBJ1-1,CASSRLGQGNTEAFF,TGTGCGAGCAGTCGCTTGGGACAGGGAAACACTGAAGCTTTCTTT
many,TRBV14,TRBD1,TRBJ2-2,CASSRDRVAGELFF,TGTGCCAGCAGCCGGGACAGGGTGGCCGGGGAGCTGTTTTTT
many,TRBV7-2,TRBD1,TRBJ2-1,CASSQQGQVRVNEQFF,TGTGCCAGCAGTCAACAAGGACAGGTCAGGGTGAATGAGCAGTTCTTC
-,TRBV5-5,-,TRBJ1-1,CASKGIAAEAFF,TGTGCCAGCAAGGGTATTGCGGCTGAAGCTTTCTTT
many,TRBV7-6,-,TRBJ2-1,CASSLDGAFSSYNEQFF,TGTGCCAGCAGCTTAGACGGGGCTTTTAGCTCCTACAATGAGCAGTTCTTC
many,TRBV12-3/TRBV12-4,-,TRBJ2-6,CASSFSSGANVLTF,TGTGCCAGCAGTTTTAGCTCTGGGGCCAACGTCCTGACTTTC
-,TRBV5-5,-,TRBJ2-4,CASREELAKNIQYF,TGTGCCAGCAGGGAGGAGCTAGCCAAAAACATTCAGTACTTC